This TCR beta chain was retrieved from a study of T cell changes during pregnancy in multiple sclerosis (dated by TCRdb to between 2017 and 2020). General notes on the study: The study looked at changes in the T cell repertoire across pregnancy in women with multiple sclerosis.

From V the trimming removes 4 bases and from J it removes 8 bases, while the gene matches leave 10 bases of the junction unaccounted for. Reading the germline V gene gives CDR1 SGHRS and CDR2 YFSETQ. The CDR3 spans 15 residues, from the cysteine through the phenylalanine. The sequence is cut down to CDR3 DNA, 45 bases in frame from base 1. As for this clone: Its antigen remains unidentified. No base quality values were provided; no much bigger clone lies one nucleotide off.

The library was built by means of the immunoSEQ multiplex PCR assay. TCRdb holds this immuneACCESS table with in-frame rearrangements only. Some clones are missing; in checked studies, unresolved V genes explain under half, and the rest has no known cause. The sample yields 40,000 to 55,000 clones; approximately 92% were counted once. Together, the top ten hold 1.3% of the sample. The sequence derives from a female donor with multiple sclerosis, enrolled in a pregnancy study. Sequenced sample: peripheral blood. The V gene is TRBV5-1 and the J gene is TRBJ2-1; 9 bases in the junction line up with TRBD2. CDR3 protein: CASSHRLAAGDEQFF. The DNA sequence is as follows: TGCGCCAGCAGCCACAGACTAGCGGCAGGGGATGAGCAGTTCTTC.